The next 22 T cell receptor beta chains were all read from a single sample in a study of human T cells and chemical hapten exposure. As to time point: patch test 1, 2 weeks after DPC sensitization. The treatment is: therapeutic diphenylcyclopropenone sensitization with weekly scalp DPC. MiXCR, run by TCRdb on the RACE reads, gives a single entry per CDR3 protein. The data hold around 150,000 distinct CDR3 sequences, with about 14% observed a single time. Here the sequenced sample was whole blood, taken in connection with sensitization to the hapten diphenylcyclopropenone (DPC). The receptors shown here come from a woman between 25 and 40 years old with alopecia areata. Some clones in this sample may be carry-over from other donors' samples.

This rearrangement joins TRBV4-1 to TRBJ2-1; D uncertain. The CDR3 is 12 residues long. Trimming left V 1 base short and J 6 bases short, with 4 bases between. Germline-derived CDR1 and CDR2 are MGHRA and YSYEKL. The CDR3 reads CASSQGVNEQFF. The CDR3 nucleotides read TGCGCCAGCAGCCAAGGGGTCAATGAGCAGTTCTTC.

J is TRBJ2-7 and V is TRBV28; a possible D gene is TRBD2 (6 bases). V gave up 5 bases and J gave up 3 bases, with 14 bases separating them. Germline assignment: CDR1 MDHEN and CDR2 SYDVKM. The CDR3 has 14 residues. Written as DNA, the CDR3 is TGTGCCAGCAGTCTGCTTTGGGGGGACTACGAGCAGTACTTC. It yields the protein CASSLLWGDYEQYF.

This clonotype has a count of ten or more. The chain recombines TRBV12-3 or TRBV12-4 with TRBJ1-1; D remains unclear. The CDR3 is 12 residues long. V was cut by 7 bases and J by 1 base, with 7 bases left in between. This chain's CDR3 is CASTQRNTEAFF. The CDR3 bases are TGTGCCAGCACACAAAGGAACACTGAAGCTTTCTTT.

This clonotype came up once. In DNA form, the CDR3 reads TGTGCCAGCAGTCCTCTGGACAGGGGACCTACCGGGGAGCTGTTTTTT. Its translation: CASSPLDRGPTGELFF. The rearrangement joins TRBV27 to TRBJ2-2; TRBD1 aligns across 9 bases. There are 16 residues in the CDR3. CDR1 and CDR2 from the germline V gene are MNHEY and SMNVEV (reference sequence). V lost 5 bases and J lost 5; bases outside the gene matches: 9.

DNA for the CDR3: TGTGCCAGCAGCTTAGGGCGAGGGCCCACGCCAAATGAGCAGTTCTTC. This sequence encodes CASSLGRGPTPNEQFF. The genes are TRBV7-8 and TRBJ2-1, with D maybe TRBD2 (5 bases). CDR1 is SGHVS, CDR2 FQNEAQ, per germline. The CDR3 contains 16 residues. Trimming left V 1 base short and J 7 bases short, with 17 bases between.

This clonotype was counted a few times. The genes are TRBV30 and TRBJ2-1; 7 nucleotides match TRBD1. The length of the CDR3 is 13 residues. Germline loops: CDR1 GTSNPN, CDR2 SVGIG (reference sequence). The J segment lost 5 bases and the V segment lost 4 bases, leaving 5 bases of the junction unmatched. The DNA for the CDR3 is TGTGCCTGGACTTGGACAGGAGACAATGAGCAGTTCTTC. Translating it yields CAWTWTGDNEQFF.

This clonotype was counted only a few times. The chain recombines TRBV18 with TRBJ2-3; D uncertain. V lost 2 bases and J 3 bases, leaving 6 bases between the germline ends. The CDR3 length is 13 residues. Germline V gives CDR1 KGHSH, CDR2 LQKENI. Here the CDR3 reads CASSPGSTDTQYF. CDR3 coding DNA: TGTGCCAGCTCACCAGGGTCAACAGATACGCAGTATTTT.

In this sample, this clonotype turned up a few times. Here the CDR3 reads CASSQGNRGRGNTIYF. CDR3 nucleotides: TGTGCCAGCAGCCAAGGAAACAGGGGGCGTGGAAACACCATATATTTT. This sequence joins TRBV14 and TRBJ1-3; 9 bases are shared with TRBD1. CDR3 length: 16 residues. V shed 1 base and J 3 bases; nucleotides not matched to a gene: 4. Germline CDR1 is SGHDN and CDR2 is FVKESK. Supplemented by reference TRBV14 and TRBJ1-3, the full variable domain reads EAGVTQFPSHSVIEKGQTVTLRCDPISGHDNLYWYRRVMGKEIKFLLHFVKESKQDESGMPNNRFLAERTGGTYSTLKVQPAELEDSGVYFCASSQGNRGRGNTIYFGEGSWLTVV.

This clonotype was detected a few times. The chain is built from TRBV28 and TRBJ2-7, with D unclear. CDR1 is MDHEN, CDR2 SYDVKM, per germline. V was pared by 5 bases and J by 4 bases, with 21 bases between. The CDR3 is 16 residues long. The CDR3 protein is CASSPTRASNAYEQYF. The CDR3, as DNA: TGTGCCAGCAGTCCCACCCGGGCATCCAACGCTTACGAGCAGTACTTC.

The chain employs TRBV3-1 and TRBJ1-5; D gene uncertain. V was trimmed by 0 bases and J by 11 bases, leaving 17 bases between them. The CDR3 loop spans 15 amino acids. Looked up from germline, CDR1 is LGHDT and CDR2 is YNNKEL (reference sequence). The CDR3 region is CASSQDLGPGTSQHF. The DNA for the CDR3 is TGTGCCAGCAGCCAAGATCTAGGTCCTGGTACGTCCCAGCATTTT. The entire variable domain, with the rest obtained from reference TRBV3-1 and TRBJ1-5, is as follows: DTAVSQTPKYLVTQMGNDKSIKCEQNLGHDTMYWYKQDSKKFLKIMFSYNNKELIINETVPNRFSPKSPDKAHLNLHINSLELGDSAVYFCASSQDLGPGTSQHFGDGTRLSIL.

This clonotype appeared a few times. V and J are TRBV29-1 and TRBJ1-5; weak D call: TRBD1 (6 bases). Germline lookup yields CDR1 SQVTM and CDR2 ANQGSEA. With 6 bases removed from V and 3 bases from J, the gap between germline ends came to 18 bases. CDR3 size: 15 residues. CDR3 region: CSVSEGGEINQPQHF. The CDR3 nucleotides are TGCAGCGTCTCCGAGGGGGGTGAGATCAATCAGCCCCAGCATTTT.

The chain uses TRBV18 and TRBJ1-3; 10 nucleotides line up with TRBD1. Trimming removed 6 bases from V and 3 bases from J; junction bases left unmatched: 5. The CDR3 is 15 residues long. Germline V gene sequence: CDR1 KGHSH, CDR2 LQKENI. CDR3 in amino acids: CASSTGQGSGNTIYF. Written as DNA, the CDR3 is TGTGCCAGCTCTACGGGACAGGGGAGTGGAAACACCATATATTTT.

The genes are TRBV4-3 and TRBJ2-2; D is possibly TRBD1 (6 bases). Germline CDR1 and CDR2: LGHNA and YSLEER. The CDR3 totals 17 residues. V lost 0 bases and J lost 1, with 12 bases in between. The CDR3 DNA is TGCGCCAGCAGCCAAGATGGGTGGGGACAGAACACCGGGGAGCTGTTTTTT. Its translation is CASSQDGWGQNTGELFF.

This clonotype was seen many times. The V and J genes are TRBV10-3 and TRBJ2-2; 7 bases line up with TRBD1. V shed 10 bases, J shed 1 base, and the junction held 6 bases outside the gene matches. This CDR3 spans 14 amino acids. Germline V lookup: CDR1 ENHRY, CDR2 SYGVKD. This CDR3 is CATWDSWNTGELFF. Here the CDR3 DNA reads TGTGCCACTTGGGACAGTTGGAACACCGGGGAGCTGTTTTTT.

This clonotype was seen only a few times. J is TRBJ1-1 and V is TRBV5-4; unclear D gene. Trimming left V 0 bases short and J 5 bases short, with 14 bases between. There are 15 residues in the CDR3. Germline CDR1 reads SGHNT; CDR2 reads YYREEE (reference sequence). CDR3: CASSLARAGGTEAFF. CDR3 in DNA: TGTGCCAGCAGCTTGGCCCGAGCAGGAGGGACTGAAGCTTTCTTT. The full variable domain, its missing parts supplied by reference TRBV5-4 and TRBJ1-1, is ETGVTQSPTHLIKTRGQQVTLRCSSQSGHNTVSWYQQALGQGPQFIFQYYREEENGRGNFPPRFSGLQFPNYSSELNVNALELDDSALYLCASSLARAGGTEAFFGQGTRLTVV.

This chain joins TRBV3-1 and TRBJ2-5; the D gene is possibly TRBD2 (7 bases). V lost 4 bases to trimming and J lost 1 base, with 13 bases between them. Germline CDR1 is LGHDT and CDR2 is YNNKEL (reference sequence). The CDR3 runs to 15 residues. The CDR3 DNA reads as TGTGCCAGCAGCCTGACCGGGGGGCCCCAAGAGACCCAGTACTTC. It yields the protein CASSLTGGPQETQYF.

This clonotype was seen many times. The chain combines TRBV20-1 with TRBJ1-1, with D maybe TRBD1 (6 bases). Germline-derived CDR1 and CDR2 are DFQATT and SNEGSKA (reference sequence). The CDR3 is 17 residues long. Trimming cost V 6 bases and J 0 bases, with 23 bases left between them. CDR3 DNA: TGCAGTGCCCATAACAGGGACGTCCTCAGAATGAACACTGAAGCTTTCTTT. Protein: CSAHNRDVLRMNTEAFF.

The chain links TRBV28 to TRBJ2-5, with D possibly being TRBD1 (5 bases). This CDR3 is built from 14 residues. V was clipped by 8 bases and J by 1 base, with 14 bases between them. CDR1 MDHEN and CDR2 SYDVKM come from the germline V gene. The CDR3 loop is CASGRTPTQETQYF. CDR3 in DNA: TGTGCCAGCGGTCGGACACCAACCCAAGAGACCCAGTACTTC. Using reference TRBV28 and TRBJ2-5 for the parts outside the CDR3, the full variable domain is DVKVTQSSRYLVKRTGEKVFLECVQDMDHENMFWYRQDPGLGLRLIYFSYDVKMKEKGDIPEGYSVSREKKERFSLILESASTNQTSMYLCASGRTPTQETQYFGPGTRLLVL.

This clonotype occurred a few times. V and J are TRBV28 and TRBJ2-2; D unclear. Trimming pared 5 bases from V and 7 bases from J, leaving 2 bases between. CDR1 is MDHEN, CDR2 SYDVKM, per germline. This CDR3 region has 10 residues. The DNA for the CDR3 is TGTGCCAGCAGTCACGGGGAGCTGTTTTTT. It specifies CASSHGELFF. The full variable domain, rest sourced from reference TRBV28 and TRBJ2-2, is DVKVTQSSRYLVKRTGEKVFLECVQDMDHENMFWYRQDPGLGLRLIYFSYDVKMKEKGDIPEGYSVSREKKERFSLILESASTNQTSMYLCASSHGELFFGEGSRLTVL.

The V and J genes are TRBV6-6 and TRBJ1-5; D is perhaps TRBD1 (5 bases). From germline, CDR1 is MNHNY and CDR2 SVGAGI (reference sequence). V gave up 7 bases and J gave up 7 bases, with 17 bases separating them. This CDR3 has 14 amino acids. The DNA for the CDR3 is TGTGCCAGCACCCGAGGGGCGGGGATGCAGCCCCAGCATTTT. The encoded protein is CASTRGAGMQPQHF.

V and J are TRBV5-6 and TRBJ2-3, with D possibly being TRBD1 or TRBD2 (5 bases each). V was cut by 2 bases and J by 1 base, with 8 bases left in between. Germline-derived CDR1 and CDR2 are SGHDT and YYEEEE. The CDR3 totals 14 residues. CDR3 nucleotides: TGTGCCAGCAGCTTTGTGGGGGGCACAGATACGCAGTATTTT. Residues: CASSFVGGTDTQYF.

V gene TRBV10-3 combines with J gene TRBJ2-3; D possibly uses TRBD1 or TRBD2 (6 bases each). Germline assignment: CDR1 ENHRY and CDR2 SYGVKD. Trimming took 7 bases from V and 4 from J, leaving 12 bases between them. There are 13 residues in the CDR3. CDR3 amino acids: CAIKMGGADTQYF. The DNA for the CDR3 is TGTGCCATCAAGATGGGGGGCGCAGATACGCAGTATTTT.